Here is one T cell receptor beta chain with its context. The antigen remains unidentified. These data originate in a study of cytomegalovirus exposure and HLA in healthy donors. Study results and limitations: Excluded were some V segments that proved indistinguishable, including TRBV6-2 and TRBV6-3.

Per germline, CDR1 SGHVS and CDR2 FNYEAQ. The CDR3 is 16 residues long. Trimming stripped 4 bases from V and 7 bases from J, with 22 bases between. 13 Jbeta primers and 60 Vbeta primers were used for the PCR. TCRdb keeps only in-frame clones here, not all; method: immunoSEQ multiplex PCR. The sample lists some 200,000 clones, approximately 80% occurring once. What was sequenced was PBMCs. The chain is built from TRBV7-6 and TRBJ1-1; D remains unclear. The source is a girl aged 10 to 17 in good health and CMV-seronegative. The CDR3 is CASSSEVSMASVEAFF. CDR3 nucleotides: TGTGCCAGCAGCTCCGAGGTTTCCATGGCGTCAGTTGAAGCTTTCTTT.